This T cell receptor (beta chain) was obtained from a study of PD-L1 blockade in urothelial cancer. The CDR3 has 13 amino acids. The germline V gene encodes CDR1 SNHLY and CDR2 FYNNEI. V gave up 5 bases and J gave up 8 bases, with 15 bases separating them. The investigators introduced synthetic TCR analog templates into each PCR as spikes. The data were produced by immunoSEQ multiplex PCR, yet TCRdb's version contains in-frame clones alone and is incomplete. Of around 51,000 clones listed, about 86% are singletons. Here the sequenced sample was PBMCs, taken around atezolizumab (anti-PD-L1) treatment. The clonotype was recovered from a man aged 60-69 years with urothelial cancer. The J gene is TRBJ1-2, the V gene TRBV2, with unresolved D. CDR3 protein: CASSFSGSGGYTF. CDR3 DNA: TGTGCCAGCAGTTTCTCTGGTTCGGGGGGCTACACCTTC.